This T cell receptor beta chain is from a study of blood T cells in healthy people across ages (dated by TCRdb to the mid-2010s). As for the study more broadly: In model experiments, template switching captured roughly one uniquely barcoded TCR beta cDNA molecule for every two T cells. Age-related changes in TCR beta repertoire diversity were measured in the study by deep sequencing normalized with unique cDNA molecular identifiers. For two donors (one aged 18 to 30 and one aged 80 or older), the study analyzed two additional independent replicas of 1 million unique cDNA reads from the same blood draw. The donors were divided into four age groups: young (average approximately 15 years), middle-aged (approximately 39), aged (62) and long-lived (about 80). To avoid experimental bias, donors of different ages were randomly spread across the sequencing lanes.

The investigation overall reported the following: Because profiling used bulk unsorted PBMCs, naive and antigen-experienced compartments could not be compared conclusively. A strong correlation was found between observed TCR beta diversity and the percentage of naive T cells measured by flow cytometry. Compared with the aged group, more naive CD4+ T cells, fewer expanded clones and increased TCR diversity were shown by the long-lived group, suggesting age selection. As age increased, observed TCR beta diversity per million T cells dropped in a roughly linear way, and a significant reduction was already evident by age 40. Because the CMV infection status of the donors was unknown, age-related changes in expanded clonotypes may potentially have been confounded. Estimates of total diversity based on one million sequenced T cells were regarded as lower bounds and as underestimates.

This clonotype came up many times. No antigen is known for it. Per-base qualities were not stored, and no clone one base away is much larger. The receptor library was made with 5' RACE. The sequencer was an Illumina HiSeq 2500. A second roughly 6 to 12 cycle PCR used a sample-barcoded 5' primer and a J-beta primer mix. A template-switch 5' adaptor carrying 12 random nucleotides introduced a unique molecular identifier onto each TCR beta cDNA molecule. Each sample yielded at least 3 million CDR3-containing paired-end reads. The Mint cDNA synthesis kit, primed by a TRBC-specific oligonucleotide, was used to synthesize first-strand cDNA from all RNA. All cDNA was treated with uracil-DNA glycosylase and then went through a first 18-cycle PCR with the universal primers M1SS and BC2_uni_R. The original methods were these. Each sample was normalized by randomly selecting 1 million high-quality reads, each carrying a distinct molecular identifier. Reads with shared molecular identifiers were discarded instead of being binned into consensus sequences. CDR3 identification, clonotype clustering and error correction used MiTCR with a Q25 quality threshold and the strictest error-elimination algorithm. A nonparametric unseen species model with Euler transformation was used to estimate lower-bound total TCR beta diversity. TCRdb reworked the public reads: Q25 trimming with fastp, MiXCR clone assembly, productive beta chains retained. Every distinct CDR3 protein forms one entry, paired with its most common genes and DNA. TCRdb, rather than the study authors, made the V and J calls. This sample holds 850,000 to 950,000 distinct CDR3 sequences; 25% to 30% were observed only once. The top ten clonotypes cover 17% of the sample.

The donors were 40 or so Caucasian individuals from Russia, aged roughly 6 to 90 years, who were systemically healthy. Each donor gave 8 to 10 milliliters of peripheral blood, drawn into EDTA-treated Vacutainer tubes. PBMCs were isolated by Ficoll-Paque density-gradient centrifugation, with at least 6 million obtained per sample. Trizol reagent was used to extract total RNA from the PBMCs, yielding at least 5 micrograms per sample. The percentages of naive CD45RAhigh/CD27high T cells were determined by flow cytometry on a PBMC aliquot from every donor. This TCR derives from a woman of 80 years or more in good health. Sequencing was carried out using blood.

The CDR3 has the sequence CSAQPGQGVVQYF. The DNA sequence reads TGCAGTGCTCAACCGGGACAGGGGGTTGTGCAGTACTTC. The sequence links TRBV20-1 to TRBJ2-5, and TRBD1 matches 11 of the central bases. The junction shows trimming of 5 bases on V and 11 bases on J, and the gene matches do not reach 10 bases of it. Based on the germline V gene (reference sequence), the CDR1 and CDR2 sequences are DFQATT and SNEGSKA. Spanning cysteine to phenylalanine, the CDR3 consists of 13 amino acids. The sequence is cut down to CDR3 DNA, 39 bases in frame from base 1.